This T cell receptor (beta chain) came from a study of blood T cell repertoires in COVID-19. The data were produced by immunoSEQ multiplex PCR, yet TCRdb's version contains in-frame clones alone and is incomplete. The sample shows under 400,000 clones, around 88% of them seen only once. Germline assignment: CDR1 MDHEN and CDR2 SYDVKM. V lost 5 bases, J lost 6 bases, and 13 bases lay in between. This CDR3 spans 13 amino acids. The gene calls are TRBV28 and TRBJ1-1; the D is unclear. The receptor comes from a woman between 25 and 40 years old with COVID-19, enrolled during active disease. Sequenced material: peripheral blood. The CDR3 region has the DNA TGTGCCAGCAGTCCGAGAGGTGAGGCTGAAGCTTTCTTT. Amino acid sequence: CASSPRGEAEAFF.